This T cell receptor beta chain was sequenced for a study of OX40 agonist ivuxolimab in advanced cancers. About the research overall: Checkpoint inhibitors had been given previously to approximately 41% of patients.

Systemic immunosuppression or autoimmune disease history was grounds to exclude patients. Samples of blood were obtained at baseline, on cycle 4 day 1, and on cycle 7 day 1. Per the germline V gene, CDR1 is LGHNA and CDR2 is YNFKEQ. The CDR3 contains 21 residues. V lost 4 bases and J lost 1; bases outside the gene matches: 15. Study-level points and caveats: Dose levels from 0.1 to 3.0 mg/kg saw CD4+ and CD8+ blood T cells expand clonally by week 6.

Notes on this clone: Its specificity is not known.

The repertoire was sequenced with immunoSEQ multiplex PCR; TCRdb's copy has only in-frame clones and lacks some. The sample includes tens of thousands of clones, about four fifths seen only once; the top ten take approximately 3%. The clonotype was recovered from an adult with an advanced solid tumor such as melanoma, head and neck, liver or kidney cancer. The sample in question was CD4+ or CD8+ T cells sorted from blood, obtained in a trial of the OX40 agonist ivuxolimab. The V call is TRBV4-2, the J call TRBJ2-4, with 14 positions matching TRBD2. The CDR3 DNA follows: TGTGCCAGCAGCCGGGCGGTCCAGACTAGCGGGGGGGCGACGGCCAAAAACATTCAGTACTTC. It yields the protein CASSRAVQTSGGATAKNIQYF.